Listed below are T cell receptor beta chains from one sample, sequenced in a study of shared T cell receptors in the human thymus. Assay used: immunoSEQ multiplex PCR; TCRdb lists only in-frame clones, some missing. The repertoire holds roughly 660,000 clones, with approximately 90% as singletons. The same sample was also studied in work on human thymus T cells.

The specimen sequenced was thymocytes. These receptors came from a boy under two years old with a congenital heart defect. The CDR3 runs from the conserved cysteine through the conserved F or W.

v_call: TRBV4-3; cdr3_aa: CASSSRLAGGPPNEQFF
v_call: TRBV6-5; cdr3_aa: CASSYSRVGHEAFF
v_call: TRBV5-1; cdr3_aa: CASSLTSGRQFTYEQYF
v_call: TRBV25-1; cdr3_aa: CASSELAGAHTDTQYF
v_call: TRBV19; cdr3_aa: CASSAQTGRETQYF
v_call: TRBV12-5; cdr3_aa: CASGLVPKPRAYPTYEQYF
v_call: TRBV19; cdr3_aa: CASHHRAVRDSSNQPQHF
v_call: TRBV9; cdr3_aa: CASSVGPHRLLNTEAFF
v_call: TRBV15; cdr3_aa: CATSRDGSGNIQYF
v_call: TRBV20-1; cdr3_aa: CSARQEYEQYF
v_call: TRBV28; cdr3_aa: CASSLRGIDNQPQHF
v_call: TRBV4-3; cdr3_aa: CASSQDRTGGRYEQYF
v_call: TRBV25-1; cdr3_aa: CASSGRQGNYGYTF
v_call: TRBV2; cdr3_aa: CASSLFAEGFQETQYF
v_call: TRBV30; cdr3_aa: CAWSVPWTSGHTDTQYF
v_call: TRBV5-1; cdr3_aa: CASSLDPTGVRLGYTF
v_call: TRBV4-2; cdr3_aa: CASSQEVGWLKNIQYF
v_call: TRBV5-1; cdr3_aa: CASSLGLNSTDTQYF
v_call: TRBV5-6; cdr3_aa: CASSLIGSRVDEAFF
v_call: TRBV5-4; cdr3_aa: CASSLGGRSEQYF
v_call: TRBV7-6; cdr3_aa: CASSQGGGTRGKRSSYNEQFF
v_call: TRBV5-6; cdr3_aa: CASSHIAGGPYEQYF
v_call: TRBV7-2; cdr3_aa: CASSLEGASGRSYEQYF
v_call: TRBV11-3; cdr3_aa: CASSLTLGRGNEQFF
v_call: TRBV30; cdr3_aa: CAWSVEYSNQPQHF
v_call: TRBV7-2; cdr3_aa: CASSPPGTSAYNEQFF
v_call: TRBV5-1; cdr3_aa: CASSFLGGRGNEQFF
v_call: TRBV5-4; cdr3_aa: CASSGGLAGPNEQFF
v_call: TRBV7-2; cdr3_aa: CASSPRRWDSHEQYF
v_call: TRBV9; cdr3_aa: CASSAGTGGNTIYF
v_call: TRBV19; cdr3_aa: CASSIDLAGGDADTQYF
v_call: TRBV28; cdr3_aa: CASSLTPVGTGGTGELFF
v_call: TRBV27; cdr3_aa: CASSLSKSGLGNQPQHF
v_call: TRBV2; cdr3_aa: CAGEREEEETQYF
v_call: TRBV18; cdr3_aa: CASSPAGHNEQFF
v_call: TRBV5-1; cdr3_aa: CASSLERELGTDTQYF
v_call: TRBV5-6; cdr3_aa: CASSLAGLPCYNEQFF
v_call: TRBV5-1; cdr3_aa: CASSFYGRAYAYEQYF
v_call: TRBV4-3; cdr3_aa: CASSPGQGATGANVLTF
v_call: TRBV7-9; cdr3_aa: CASSPRTSATYEQYF
v_call: TRBV29-1; cdr3_aa: CSVQRVGGVGKAFF
v_call: TRBV19; cdr3_aa: CASSTAGTSGRAFRPSDQETQYF
v_call: TRBV28; cdr3_aa: CASSLALTGPRNTEAFF
v_call: TRBV4-3; cdr3_aa: CASSQDEGQGRYEQYF